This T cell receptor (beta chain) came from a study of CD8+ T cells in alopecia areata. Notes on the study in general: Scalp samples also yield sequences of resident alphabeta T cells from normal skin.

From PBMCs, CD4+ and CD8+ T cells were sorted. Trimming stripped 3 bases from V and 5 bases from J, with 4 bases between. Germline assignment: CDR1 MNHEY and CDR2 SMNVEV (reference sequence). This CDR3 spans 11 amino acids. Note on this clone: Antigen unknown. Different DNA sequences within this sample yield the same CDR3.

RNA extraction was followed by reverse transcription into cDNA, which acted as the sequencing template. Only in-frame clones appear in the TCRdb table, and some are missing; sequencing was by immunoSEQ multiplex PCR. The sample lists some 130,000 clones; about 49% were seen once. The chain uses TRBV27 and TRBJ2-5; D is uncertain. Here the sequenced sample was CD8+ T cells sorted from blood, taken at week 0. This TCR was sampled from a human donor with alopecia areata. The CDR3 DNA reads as TGTGCCAGCAGTTTGGGGGAGACCCAGTACTTC. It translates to CASSLGETQYF.